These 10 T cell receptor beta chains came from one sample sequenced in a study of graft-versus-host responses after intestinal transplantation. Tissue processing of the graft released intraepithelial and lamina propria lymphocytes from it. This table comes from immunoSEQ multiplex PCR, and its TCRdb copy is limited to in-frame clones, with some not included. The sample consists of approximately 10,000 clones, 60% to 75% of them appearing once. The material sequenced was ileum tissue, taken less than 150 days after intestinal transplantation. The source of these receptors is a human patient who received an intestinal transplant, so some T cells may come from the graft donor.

The CDR3 is CASSLTQNTEAFF. CDR3 nucleotide sequence: TGTGCCAGCAGCTTAACACAGAACACTGAAGCTTTCTTT. This chain uses TRBV9 with TRBJ1-1, with D uncertain. The germline V gene has CDR1 SGDLS and CDR2 YYNGEE. The CDR3 is 13 residues long. V was trimmed by 4 bases and J by 1 base, leaving 8 bases between them.

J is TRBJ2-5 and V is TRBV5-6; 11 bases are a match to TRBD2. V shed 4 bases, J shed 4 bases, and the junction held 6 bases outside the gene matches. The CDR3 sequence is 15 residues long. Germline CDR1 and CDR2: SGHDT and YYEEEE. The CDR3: CASSARLAGIETQYF. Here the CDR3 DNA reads TGTGCCAGCAGCGCCAGACTAGCGGGGATAGAGACCCAGTACTTC.

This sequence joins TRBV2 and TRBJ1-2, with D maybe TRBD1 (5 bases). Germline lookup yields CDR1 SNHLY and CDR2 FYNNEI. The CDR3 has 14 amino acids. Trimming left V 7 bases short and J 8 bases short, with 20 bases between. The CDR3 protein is CASTTDIGGNGYTF. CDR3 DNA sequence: TGTGCCAGCACCACAGATATCGGGGGAAACGGCTACACCTTC.

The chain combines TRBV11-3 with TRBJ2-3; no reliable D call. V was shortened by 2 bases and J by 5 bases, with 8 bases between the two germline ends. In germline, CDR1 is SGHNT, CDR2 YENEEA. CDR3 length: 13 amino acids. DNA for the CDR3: TGTGCCAGCAGCTTATCGGAGAGAGATACGCAGTATTTT. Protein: CASSLSERDTQYF.

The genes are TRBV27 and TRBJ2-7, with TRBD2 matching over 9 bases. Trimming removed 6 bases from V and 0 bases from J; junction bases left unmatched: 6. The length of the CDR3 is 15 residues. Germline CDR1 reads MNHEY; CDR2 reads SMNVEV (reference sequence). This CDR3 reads CASRTYSGSSYEQYF. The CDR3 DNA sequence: TGTGCCAGCAGGACCTATAGCGGGAGCTCCTACGAGCAGTACTTC.

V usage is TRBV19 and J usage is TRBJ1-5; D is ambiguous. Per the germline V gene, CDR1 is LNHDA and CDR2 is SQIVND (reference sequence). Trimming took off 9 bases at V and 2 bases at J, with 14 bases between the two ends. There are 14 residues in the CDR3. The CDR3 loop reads CASTEGVGNQPQHF. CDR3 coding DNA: TGTGCCAGCACCGAGGGTGTCGGCAATCAGCCCCAGCATTTT.

The CDR3 loop reads CASSSGGSPAGELFF. CDR3 nucleotide sequence: TGTGCCAGCAGCTCGGGGGGGTCCCCCGCCGGGGAGCTGTTTTTT. The rearrangement links TRBV5-4 to TRBJ2-2; 8 bases fit TRBD2. The V gene's germline CDR1 is SGHNT and CDR2 YYREEE (reference sequence). V gave up 3 bases and J gave up 6 bases; unmatched junction bases: 7. The CDR3 has 15 amino acids.

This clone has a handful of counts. DNA of the CDR3: TGCAGCGTCCCCTTTCGTACTGAAGCTTTCTTT. It specifies CSVPFRTEAFF. The V gene is TRBV29-1, the J gene TRBJ1-1; D is ambiguous. The ends were cut back, 6 bases at V and 5 bases at J, with 10 bases in the middle. This CDR3 has 11 amino acids. CDR1 and CDR2 from the germline V gene are SQVTM and ANQGSEA.

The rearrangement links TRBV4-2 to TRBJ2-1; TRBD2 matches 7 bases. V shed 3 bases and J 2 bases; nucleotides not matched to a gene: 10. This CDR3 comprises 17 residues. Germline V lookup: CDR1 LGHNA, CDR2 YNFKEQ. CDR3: CASSQYSGLLTYNEQFF. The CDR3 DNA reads TGTGCCAGCAGCCAGTATAGCGGGCTACTTACCTACAATGAGCAGTTCTTC.

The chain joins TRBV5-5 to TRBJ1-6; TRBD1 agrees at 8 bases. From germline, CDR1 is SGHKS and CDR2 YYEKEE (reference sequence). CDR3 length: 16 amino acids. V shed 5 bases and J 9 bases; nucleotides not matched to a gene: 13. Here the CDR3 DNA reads TGTGCCAGCAGTTCCGGACAGGGTATTATTTTTTCACCCCTCCACTTT. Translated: CASSSGQGIIFSPLHF.